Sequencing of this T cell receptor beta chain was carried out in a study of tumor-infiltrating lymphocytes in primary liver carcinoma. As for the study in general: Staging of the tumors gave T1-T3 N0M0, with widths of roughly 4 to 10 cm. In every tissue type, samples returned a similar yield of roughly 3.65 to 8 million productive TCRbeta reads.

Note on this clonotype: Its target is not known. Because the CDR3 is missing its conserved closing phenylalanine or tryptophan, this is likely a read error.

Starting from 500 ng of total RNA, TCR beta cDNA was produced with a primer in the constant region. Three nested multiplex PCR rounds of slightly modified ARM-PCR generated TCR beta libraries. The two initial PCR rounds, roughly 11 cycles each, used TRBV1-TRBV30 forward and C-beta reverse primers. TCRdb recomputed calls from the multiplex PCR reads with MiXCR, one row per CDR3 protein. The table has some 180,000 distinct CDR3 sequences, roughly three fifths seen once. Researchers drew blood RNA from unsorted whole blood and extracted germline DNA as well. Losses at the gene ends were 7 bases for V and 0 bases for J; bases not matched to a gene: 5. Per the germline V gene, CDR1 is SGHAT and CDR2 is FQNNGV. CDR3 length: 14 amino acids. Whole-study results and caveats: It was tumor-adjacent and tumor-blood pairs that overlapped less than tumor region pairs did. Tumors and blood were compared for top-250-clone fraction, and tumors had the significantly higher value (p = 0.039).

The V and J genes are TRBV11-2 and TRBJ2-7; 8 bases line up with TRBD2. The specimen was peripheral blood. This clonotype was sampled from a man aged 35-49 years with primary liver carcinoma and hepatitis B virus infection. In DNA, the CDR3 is TGTGCCAGCATCGGGACTAGAGGCTCCTACGAGCAGTACCTC. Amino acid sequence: CASIGTRGSYEQYL.